Described below is a single T cell receptor (beta chain) sequence and its context. This sample was included in a study of blood T cell repertoires in COVID-19. The protocol was immunoSEQ multiplex PCR, while the TCRdb copy is restricted to in-frame clones and leaves out a portion. This table holds 270,000 or so clones, 65% to 85% found once. The trim removed 2 bases at V and 1 base at J, leaving 5 bases unmatched. CDR3 length: 15 residues. The germline V gene has CDR1 SGHAT and CDR2 FQNNGV. This chain uses TRBV11-2 with TRBJ2-7; 7 bases line up with TRBD2. This TCR was sampled from a man in his forties or fifties who had recovered from COVID-19. Sequencing was carried out using PBMCs or T cells enriched from blood (not recorded which). CDR3 loop: CASSLLSGKSYEQYF. Here the CDR3 DNA reads TGTGCCAGCAGCTTACTGAGCGGGAAGTCCTACGAGCAGTACTTC.